The 30 T cell receptor beta chains presented below share a single source sample, sequenced in a study of CD8+CD57+ T cells in acquired aplastic anemia. Genomic DNA was employed as the template in profiling TCR beta VDJ and CDR3. TCRdb reprocessed the reads via MiXCR and lists one record per CDR3 protein. The data show more than 250,000 distinct CDR3 sequences, with 65% to 90% seen just once and 40% to 50% held by the top ten. It was patients with CD8+CD57+ cell expansion by flow cytometry who were chosen for sequencing. The sequenced sample consisted of sorted CD4+, CD8+, or CD8+CD57+ T cells (not recorded which) from PBMCs. The receptors come from a human donor with aplastic anemia.

This clonotype came up once. A much more abundant neighbour one base away suggests this may be a read error. CDR3 coding DNA: TGTGCCAGCAGCGGAGGACTAGCGGACACAGATACGCAGTTCTTC. This translates into CASSGGLADTDTQFF. V and J are TRBV9 and TRBJ2-1; 10 bases are a match to TRBD2. Per the germline V gene, CDR1 is SGDLS and CDR2 is YYNGEE. The CDR3 has 15 residues. V lost 3 bases to trimming and J lost 12 bases; unmatched junction nucleotides: 12.

This chain connects TRBV11-3 to TRBJ2-7; D ambiguous. From germline, CDR1 is SGHNT and CDR2 YENEEA. The CDR3 loop spans 15 amino acids. The V gene lost 6 bases and the J gene lost 3 bases, with 18 bases spanning the gap. The chain's CDR3 is CASSYSTGPVYEQYF. The CDR3 region has the DNA TGTGCCAGCAGTTATTCCACCGGGCCCGTCTACGAGCAGTACTTC.

The chain carries TRBV7-8 and TRBJ1-4, with TRBD1 matching 12 bases. Germline V gene sequence: CDR1 SGHVS, CDR2 FQNEAQ. This CDR3 is built from 15 residues. Trimming took 5 bases from V and 16 from J; bases not matched to a gene: 14. DNA of the CDR3: TGTGCCAGCAGCCTCGGGACAGGGGGCACTCAGCCCCAGTTTTTT. Translated, it gives CASSLGTGGTQPQFF.

This chain connects TRBV15 to TRBJ2-5; maybe TRBD2 (5 bases). Germline V lookup: CDR1 LNHNV, CDR2 YYDKDF (reference sequence). The CDR3 consists of 14 residues. V was pared by 1 base and J by 1 base, with 7 bases between. This CDR3 is CATSRATSQETQYF. The CDR3 nucleotides read TGTGCCACCAGCAGAGCTACTAGCCAAGAGACCCAGTACTTC. The variable domain in full, with the rest retrieved from reference TRBV15 and TRBJ2-5, is DAMVIQNPRYQVTQFGKPVTLSCSQTLNHNVMYWYQQKSSQAPKLLFHYYDKDFNNEADTPDNFQSRRPNTSFCFLDIRSPGLGDTAMYLCATSRATSQETQYFGPGTRLLVL.

This chain connects TRBV7-2 to TRBJ2-5; D might be TRBD1 (6 bases). The CDR3 contains 15 residues. CDR1 SGHTA and CDR2 FQGNSA come from the germline V gene. V shed 5 bases and J shed 14 bases, with 27 bases lying between them. The CDR3: CASSPRGLRKYAVYF. CDR3 coding DNA: TGTGCCAGCAGCCCCAGGGGCCTGCGTAAGTACGCAGTATACTTC.

Concerning this clonotype: At one boundary the junction diverges from the germline segment, which might be a read error. The V gene is TRBV7-8, the J gene TRBJ2-1, with a weak D call TRBD2 (6 bases). The CDR3 contains 13 residues. Per the germline V gene, CDR1 is SGHVS and CDR2 is FQNEAQ. As DNA, the CDR3 is TGTGCCAGCAGCTTAGCGGGAGCGGGTGATAAGCAGTTT. It yields the protein CASSLAGAGDKQF.

Of note for this clonotype: This is likely a read error, given that the CDR3 carries no conserved phenylalanine or tryptophan at its end. The DNA is left out, because the CDR3 cannot be placed on it with certainty; the CDR3 is given as TCRdb lists it. The chain links TRBV7-3 to TRBJ2-7; the table's TRBD2 call for D was not verified on the DNA. The CDR3 length is 13 residues, termini included. Germline values: CDR1 SGHTA, CDR2 FQGTGA. The CDR3: CASSSTGTWGETL.

As for this clonotype: One end of the junction does not line up with germline, which may come from a read error. The chain links TRBV9 to TRBJ2-3, with 7 bases matching TRBD2. The CDR3 runs 14 residues. The germline gives CDR1 SGDLS, CDR2 YYNGEE. CDR3 in amino acids: CASSVAGGPGTWLF. The CDR3 coding sequence is TGTGCCAGCAGCGTAGCGGGAGGTCCAGGCACGTGGCTTTTT.

V gene TRBV7-9 combines with J gene TRBJ1-1, with 7 bases fitting TRBD1. Germline lookup yields CDR1 SEHNR and CDR2 FQNEAQ (reference sequence). Unmatched junction bases numbered 11, after V lost 3 bases and J lost 7 bases. The CDR3 runs to 15 residues. The CDR3 loop reads CASSFQRRGGSEAFF. The CDR3 DNA follows: TGTGCCAGCAGCTTTCAACGAAGAGGGGGCAGTGAAGCTTTCTTT.

The chain combines TRBV25-1 with TRBJ2-7; unclear D gene. The V end was cut by 4 bases, the J end by 1 base, with 5 bases between. Germline-derived CDR1 and CDR2 are MGHDK and SYGVNS. The CDR3 loop spans 12 amino acids. The CDR3 region has the DNA TGTGCCAGCAGTGTCAGTTCCTACGAGCAGTACTTC. It specifies CASSVSSYEQYF.

In regard to this clonotype: One junction end does not reproduce the germline sequence, and a read error may be involved. This chain joins TRBV7-9 and TRBJ2-3, with D perhaps TRBD1 or TRBD2 (5 bases each). Looked up from germline, CDR1 is SEHNR and CDR2 is FQNEAQ (reference sequence). CDR3 length: 14 amino acids. In nucleotides, the CDR3 is TGTGCCAGCAGCTCCCCCGGGGCACAGATACGCAGGATTTTT. Residues: CASSSPGAQIRRIF.

The V call is TRBV9, the J call TRBJ2-2; D uncertain. CDR3 length equals 15 residues. Germline values: CDR1 SGDLS, CDR2 YYNGEE. V was shortened by 0 bases and J by 0 bases, with 6 bases between the two germline ends. As DNA, the CDR3 is TGTGCCAGCAGCGTAGCGGGCTCGAACACCGGGGAGCTGTTTTTT. It specifies CASSVAGSNTGELFF.

Notes on this clonotype: The junction departs from the called germline gene at one end, perhaps through a read error. This sequence joins TRBV2 and TRBJ2-5; the D is unclear. CDR1 is SNHLY, CDR2 FYNNEI, per germline. The CDR3 is 14 amino acids. The CDR3 nucleotides read TGTGCCAGCAGCGTAGGACCCAATCAACCGATCCACTTCTTC. This sequence encodes CASSVGPNQPIHFF.

About this clonotype itself: One end of the junction does not line up with germline, which may come from a read error. This chain uses TRBV11-1 with TRBJ1-2; D unresolved. Germline-derived CDR1 and CDR2 are SGHAT and FQDESV (reference sequence). This CDR3 spans 13 amino acids. The CDR3 spells CASSYTSAIGYTF. CDR3 bases: TGCGCCAGCAGCTATACTAGCGCAATTGGCTACACCTTC.

The rearrangement joins TRBV14 to TRBJ2-1; D uncertain. CDR1 and CDR2 from the germline V gene are SGHDN and FVKESK. The V and J ends lost 0 bases and 0 bases respectively, with 9 bases between them. The CDR3 is 16 residues long. The CDR3 DNA follows: TGTGCCAGCAGCCAAGATCCGGCCGACTCCTACAATGAGCAGTTCTTC. Translated, it gives CASSQDPADSYNEQFF.

The rearrangement links TRBV9 to TRBJ2-3, with 7 bases identical to TRBD2. Trimming at V came to 3 bases and at J to 13 bases, leaving 11 bases not matched to a gene. The CDR3 consists of 13 residues. Germline lookup yields CDR1 SGDLS and CDR2 YYNGEE. The CDR3 is CASSGGGRNTEYF. As DNA, the CDR3 is TGTGCCAGCAGCGGGGGGGGGAGAAACACGGAGTATTTT.

CDR3 bases: TGTGCCAGCAGACCTAGCGGAGGGGCCTCTTCTTCCTACGAGCAGTACTTC. Protein sequence: CASRPSGGASSSYEQYF. The chain couples TRBV7-2 to TRBJ2-7; 7 bases are shared with TRBD2. V trimming: 6 bases; J trimming: 1 base; junction bases outside the gene matches: 15. The germline CDR1 and CDR2 sequences are SGHTA and FQGNSA. The CDR3 spans 17 residues.

The chain uses TRBV6-1 and TRBJ1-6, with 8 bases aligning to TRBD1. Germline V gene lookup returns CDR1 MNHNS and CDR2 SASEGT. J was trimmed by 6 bases and V by 7 bases; bases with no gene match: 5. The CDR3 totals 14 residues. The CDR3: CASTTGVPNSPLHF. CDR3 bases: TGTGCCAGCACGACAGGGGTACCTAATTCACCCCTCCACTTT.

The gene calls are TRBV2 and TRBJ2-1, with a possible D match to TRBD2 (6 bases). CDR1 SNHLY and CDR2 FYNNEI come from the germline V gene. The V end lost 6 bases, the J end lost 16 bases, and 31 bases lay between the germline ends. The CDR3 runs 16 residues. CDR3 bases: TGTGCCAGCAGAGGGACTCCCGTCGTCTTGCACACTGAAGCTTTCTTC. It codes for CASRGTPVVLHTEAFF.

The J gene is TRBJ2-1, the V gene TRBV7-6; possibly TRBD1 for D (5 bases). The end of the DNA fits TRBJ2-7 better, so the J call may be wrong. This CDR3 comprises 14 residues. The germline gives CDR1 SGHVS, CDR2 FNYEAQ. DNA for the CDR3: TGTGCCAGCAGCCCATCCAGGGCGTACTATGAGCAGTACTTC. Its protein is CASSPSRAYYEQYF.

The chain combines TRBV7-9 with TRBJ1-2, with TRBD1 identical over 7 bases. Trimming cost V 5 bases and J 3 bases; bases outside gene matches: 6. The CDR3 is 14 residues long. Germline V gene lookup returns CDR1 SEHNR and CDR2 FQNEAQ (reference sequence). The CDR3 nucleotides are TGTGCCAGCAGCCCAGGGACAGAATACTATGGCTACACCTTC. It codes for CASSPGTEYYGYTF.

This clonotype was detected only a few times. The chain couples TRBV5-8 to TRBJ2-3; D is unclear. V gave up 5 bases and J gave up 1 base, with 8 bases separating them. Germline V lookup: CDR1 SGHTS, CDR2 YDEGEE. This CDR3 comprises 13 residues. CDR3 coding DNA: TGTGCCAGCAGGGTCACGGGCACAGATACGCAGTATTTT. Its protein product is CASRVTGTDTQYF. Combining the CDR3 with reference TRBV5-8 and TRBJ2-3 gives the whole variable domain EAGVTQSPTHLIKTRGQQATLRCSPISGHTSVYWYQQALGLGLQFLLWYDEGEERNRGNFPPRFSGRQFPNYSSELNVNALELEDSALYLCASRVTGTDTQYFGPGTRLTVL.

The chain employs TRBV13 and TRBJ1-4, with D unresolved. The germline V and J ends were trimmed by 0 bases and 4 bases, with 9 bases remaining between them. Germline CDR1 is PRHDT and CDR2 is FYEKMQ (reference sequence). CDR3 length equals 15 residues. The CDR3 protein is CASSLGEQINEKLFF. As DNA, the CDR3 is TGTGCCAGCAGCTTAGGAGAACAAATTAATGAAAAACTGTTTTTT.

This chain links TRBV2 with TRBJ2-5, with D uncertain. The CDR3 loop spans 14 amino acids. Trimming pared 10 bases from V and 2 bases from J, leaving 17 bases between. Germline V lookup: CDR1 SNHLY, CDR2 FYNNEI. This CDR3 reads CATSDGGVQETQYF. The CDR3 nucleotides are TGTGCCACCAGCGATGGCGGCGTGCAAGAGACCCAGTACTTC.

Of note for this clonotype: It is likely a read error, because the conserved phenylalanine at the end of the CDR3 is missing. The DNA is omitted, as the CDR3 cannot be located on it reliably, and the CDR3 follows TCRdb's listing. V usage is TRBV7-6 and J usage is TRBJ2-3; no DNA check was done on the table's D call, TRBD1. Looked up from germline, CDR1 is SGHVS and CDR2 is FNYEAQ. From its first to its last residue, the CDR3 has 13 amino acids. The CDR3 spells CASSLGDSKKTQY.

As regards this clonotype: The final CDR3 position lacks the conserved phenylalanine or tryptophan, pointing to a likely read error. The DNA is left out, because the CDR3 cannot be placed on it with certainty; the CDR3 is given as TCRdb lists it. J is TRBJ1-2 and V is TRBV7-8; the tabulated D call, TRBD1, remains unverified against the DNA. A total of 13 residues make up the CDR3, ends included. CDR1 and CDR2 from the germline V gene are SGHVS and FQNEAQ. This CDR3 is CASSPRAGTGVPE.

This chain links TRBV7-3 with TRBJ1-1, with D possibly TRBD1 on 5 matching bases. Germline-derived CDR1 and CDR2 are SGHTA and FQGTGA. This CDR3 contains 15 residues. V lost 6 bases and J 14 bases, leaving 28 bases between the germline ends. The CDR3 sequence: CASSSSGTGGGTQFF. The DNA for the CDR3 is TGTGCCAGCAGTTCTAGCGGGACTGGGGGAGGGACCCAGTTCTTT. The variable domain in full, completed from reference TRBV7-3 and TRBJ1-1, reads GAGVSQTPSNKVTEKGKYVELRCDPISGHTALYWYRQSLGQGPEFLIYFQGTGAADDSGLPNDRFFAVRPEGSVSTLKIQRTERGDSAVYLCASSSSGTGGGTQFFGQGTRLTVV.

CDR3 DNA sequence: TGTGCCGGACAGGGGAATAGGGAGACCCAGTACGTCGAGCTGTTTTTT. It specifies CAGQGNRETQYVELFF. This chain joins TRBV7-9 and TRBJ2-2; 9 bases agree with TRBD1. In germline, CDR1 is SEHNR, CDR2 FQNEAQ (reference sequence). The ends lost 11 bases at V and 11 bases at J; junction bases unmatched: 21. This CDR3 has 16 residues.

For this clonotype: The conserved phenylalanine or tryptophan normally closing the CDR3 is absent here, so this likely arose from a read error. No DNA is shown, since the ends of the CDR3 on it are uncertain; the CDR3 is the one TCRdb lists. The chain joins TRBV7-9 to TRBJ2-3; TRBD2, as called in the table, went unchecked against the DNA. The V gene's germline CDR1 is SEHNR and CDR2 FQNEAQ (reference sequence). The CDR3 has 13 residues if both end residues are counted. CDR3 sequence: CASSGALAGKPDI.

The CDR3 is CASSEVNTEAFF. DNA for the CDR3: TGTGCCAGCAGTGAAGTGAACACTGAAGCTTTCTTT. The chain uses TRBV9 and TRBJ1-1, with unresolved D. V was shortened by 5 bases and J by 0 bases, with 5 bases between the two germline ends. The CDR3 is made up of 12 amino acids. Germline assignment: CDR1 SGDLS and CDR2 YYNGEE. The entire variable domain, with the rest obtained from reference TRBV9 and TRBJ1-1, is as follows: DSGVTQTPKHLITATGQRVTLRCSPRSGDLSVYWYQQSLDQGLQFLIQYYNGEERAKGNILERFSAQQFPDLHSELNLSSLELGDSALYFCASSEVNTEAFFGQGTRLTVV.